These 23 T cell receptor beta chains share one sample of origin, sequenced in a study of patients and donors after allogeneic stem cell transplantation. TCRdb redid the calling of the RT-PCR reads with MiXCR, one entry per CDR3 protein. The sample has around 30,000 distinct CDR3 sequences, around 40% seen once. The sequenced sample consisted of blood, either unsorted or a sorted T cell fraction (not recorded which). Receptor source: a human donor who was either an allogeneic HSCT recipient or a stem cell or donor lymphocyte infusion donor (not recorded which). It is not recorded whose cells these are; they may come from a transplant donor.

The chain links TRBV5-6 to TRBJ1-2; possibly TRBD1 for D (5 bases). Between the trimmed V and J ends, which lost 4 bases and 7 bases, there was a span of 11 bases. This CDR3 has 12 residues. Germline CDR1 SGHDT, CDR2 YYEEEE. The CDR3 loop reads CASSHRDLGYTF. The CDR3 nucleotides read TGTGCCAGCAGCCATCGGGACCTTGGCTACACCTTC.

V is TRBV3-1 and J is TRBJ2-1; a possible D gene is TRBD2 (5 bases). From germline, CDR1 is LGHDT and CDR2 YNNKEL (reference sequence). The CDR3 has 16 residues. V gave up 1 base and J gave up 3 bases, with 13 bases separating them. CDR3 in DNA: TGTGCCAGCAGCCAAGGGGCGGGTATTAGCTACAATGAGCAGTTCTTC. It encodes CASSQGAGISYNEQFF.

This clonotype appeared a few times. The rearrangement links TRBV29-1 to TRBJ2-1; D is undetermined. V was pared by 3 bases and J by 10 bases, with 4 bases between. This CDR3 contains 9 residues. Germline V gene data show CDR1 as SQVTM and CDR2 as ANQGSEA. Here the CDR3 DNA reads TGCAGCGTTGATCGGGAGCAGTTCTTC. The encoded protein is CSVDREQFF.

This chain joins TRBV25-1 and TRBJ2-1, with 8 bases identical to TRBD1. This CDR3 contains 16 residues. Germline values: CDR1 MGHDK, CDR2 SYGVNS. The junction had 13 bases not matched to a gene; V was cut back by 4 bases and J by 8 bases. CDR3 bases: TGTGCCAGCAGTGCCAGAGCAGGGGGCGATCTCTATGAGCAGTTCTTC. This sequence encodes CASSARAGGDLYEQFF. Full variable domain (outside the CDR3, taken from reference TRBV25-1 and TRBJ2-1): EADIYQTPRYLVIGTGKKITLECSQTMGHDKMYWYQQDPGMELHLIHYSYGVNSTEKGDLSSESTVSRIRTEHFPLTLESARPSHTSQYLCASSARAGGDLYEQFFGPGTRLTVL.

This chain joins TRBV7-9 and TRBJ2-1; 7 bases map to TRBD1. The CDR3 loop spans 17 amino acids. Germline V gene sequence: CDR1 SEHNR, CDR2 FQNEAQ (reference sequence). The trim removed 1 base at V and 2 bases at J, leaving 8 bases unmatched. The CDR3 protein is CASSLDEWGQTYNEQFF. The CDR3 DNA follows: TGTGCCAGCAGCTTAGATGAGTGGGGACAGACCTACAATGAGCAGTTCTTC.

The chain joins TRBV7-9 to TRBJ1-5; D call uncertain. This CDR3 contains 14 residues. Germline V gives CDR1 SEHNR, CDR2 FQNEAQ (reference sequence). Trimming removed 1 base at V and 3 bases at J, with 7 bases between. The CDR3 DNA follows: TGTGCCAGCAGCTTAGACAGCTTCAATCAGCCCCAGCATTTT. This sequence encodes CASSLDSFNQPQHF.

The table lists this clonotype with a count of one. V and J are TRBV6-2 or TRBV6-3 and TRBJ2-5; 8 bases match TRBD2. Germline trimming cut 6 bases from V and 5 bases from J; bases unmatched to any gene: 8. CDR3 size: 14 residues. Germline assignment: CDR1 MNHEY and CDR2 SVGEGT. CDR3 protein: CASRDSGIGETQYF. The CDR3 nucleotides read TGTGCCAGCAGAGATAGCGGGATCGGGGAGACCCAGTACTTC.

V usage is TRBV7-4 and J usage is TRBJ2-2, with TRBD1 as a possible D gene (6 bases). In germline, CDR1 is SGHVT, CDR2 SQSDAQ. With 3 bases removed from V and 1 base from J, the gap between germline ends came to 9 bases. The CDR3 has 15 residues. Here the CDR3 DNA reads TGTGCCAGCAGCTTGCAGGGGCGGAACACCGGGGAGCTGTTTTTT. Its protein product is CASSLQGRNTGELFF.

The chain employs TRBV4-3 and TRBJ2-5; D is unclear. The CDR3 is 15 residues long. The V end was cut by 1 base, the J end by 4 bases, with 13 bases between. Germline CDR1 and CDR2: LGHNA and YSLEER. DNA for the CDR3: TGCGCCAGCAGCCAAGTGGCAGAAACTTTAGAGACCCAGTACTTC. This encodes CASSQVAETLETQYF.

The table lists this clonotype with a few counts. The genes are TRBV29-1 and TRBJ2-1; D gene ambiguous. Trimming pared 4 bases from V and 7 bases from J, leaving 8 bases between. The V gene's germline CDR1 is SQVTM and CDR2 ANQGSEA. This CDR3 is built from 11 residues. The DNA of the CDR3 is TGCAGCGTTGCATCGCAAAATGAGCAGTTCTTC. Translated, it gives CSVASQNEQFF.

V is TRBV27 and J is TRBJ2-7, with D perhaps TRBD2 (5 bases). Germline loops: CDR1 MNHEY, CDR2 SMNVEV (reference sequence). Trimming pared 2 bases from V and 4 bases from J, leaving 12 bases between. The CDR3 sequence is 14 residues long. The CDR3 region is CASSLRGGAYEQYF. CDR3 bases: TGTGCCAGCAGTTTACGCGGAGGAGCGTACGAGCAGTACTTC.

This clonotype was recorded a few times. V gene TRBV24-1 combines with J gene TRBJ2-1; D is uncertain. Trimming stripped 7 bases from V and 4 bases from J, with 4 bases between. The CDR3 is 11 residues long. CDR1 and CDR2 (germline): KGHDR, SFDVKD. CDR3: CATSSYNEQFF. The CDR3, as DNA: TGTGCCACCAGCTCTTACAATGAGCAGTTCTTC.

This clonotype was picked up a small number of times. The CDR3 sequence is CASSQGTASYNEQFF. CDR3 nucleotides: TGTGCCAGCAGCCAGGGGACAGCCTCCTACAATGAGCAGTTCTTC. The chain employs TRBV7-2 and TRBJ2-1, with 7 bases fitting TRBD1. In germline, CDR1 is SGHTA, CDR2 FQGNSA. Trimming at V came to 5 bases and at J to 0 bases, leaving 4 bases not matched to a gene. The CDR3 is made up of 15 amino acids.

This clonotype appeared a few times. The chain carries TRBV5-5 and TRBJ1-3; 8 bases agree with TRBD1. Germline trimming cut 3 bases from V and 4 bases from J; bases unmatched to any gene: 6. The CDR3 consists of 15 residues. In germline, CDR1 is SGHKS, CDR2 YYEKEE (reference sequence). The CDR3 is CASSYQGASGNTIYF. CDR3 in DNA: TGTGCCAGCAGCTATCAGGGGGCGTCGGGAAACACCATATATTTT.

V gene TRBV29-1 combines with J gene TRBJ2-3; 7 bases match TRBD2. CDR1 and CDR2 from the germline V gene are SQVTM and ANQGSEA. The trim removed 5 bases at V and 3 bases at J, leaving 5 bases unmatched. The CDR3 has 13 amino acids. CDR3 in amino acids: CSVFGGSTDTQYF. In DNA, the CDR3 is TGCAGCGTTTTCGGGGGGAGTACAGATACGCAGTATTTT.

This clonotype has at least ten counts. The J gene is TRBJ1-5, the V gene TRBV18; D is unclear. V lost 2 bases and J 11 bases, leaving 10 bases between the germline ends. The germline CDR1 and CDR2 sequences are KGHSH and LQKENI. CDR3 length: 12 amino acids. The CDR3 DNA is TGTGCCAGCTCACCAGGGATCGGGGCCCAGCATTTT. As protein: CASSPGIGAQHF.

This clonotype was recorded only once. This chain links TRBV6-5 with TRBJ2-2; TRBD2 matches 11 bases. V was clipped by 7 bases and J by 2 bases; unmatched bases: 3. Germline V CDR1 and CDR2: MNHEY, SVGAGI. The CDR3 has 15 amino acids. The CDR3 coding sequence is TGTGCCAGCAATAGCGGGAGGGCCAACACCGGGGAGCTGTTTTTT. It codes for CASNSGRANTGELFF.

The sample holds a few counts of this clonotype. The rearrangement joins TRBV7-8 to TRBJ1-3; D perhaps matches TRBD1 (5 bases). This CDR3 has 16 amino acids. Per the germline V gene, CDR1 is SGHVS and CDR2 is FQNEAQ. V was cut by 2 bases and J by 2 bases, with 13 bases left in between. The CDR3 region has the DNA TGTGCCAGCAGCTTATCGCCGGGGGATACTGGAAACACCATATATTTT. Residues: CASSLSPGDTGNTIYF.

This clonotype has a handful of counts. CDR3 region: CSVRTGGFGTEAFF. The CDR3 nucleotides are TGCAGCGTCCGGACAGGGGGATTCGGCACTGAAGCTTTCTTT. The V gene is TRBV29-1, the J gene TRBJ1-1; 10 nucleotides match TRBD1. The CDR3 has 14 amino acids. Per the germline V gene, CDR1 is SQVTM and CDR2 is ANQGSEA. J gave up 4 bases and V 6 bases, and 8 bases lay outside the gene matches. Based on the CDR3 plus reference TRBV29-1 and TRBJ1-1, the full variable domain is SAVISQKPSRDICQRGTSLTIQCQVDSQVTMMFWYRQQPGQSLTLIATANQGSEATYESGFVIDKFPISRPNLTFSTLTVSNMSPEDSSIYLCSVRTGGFGTEAFFGQGTRLTVV.

The chain employs TRBV20-1 and TRBJ1-1, with 7 bases aligning to TRBD1. CDR1 is DFQATT and CDR2 is SNEGSKA in the germline V gene (reference sequence). Trimming removed 1 base from V and 0 bases from J; junction bases left unmatched: 14. This CDR3 comprises 18 residues. The CDR3 sequence: CSARVGGQVLILNTEAFF. CDR3 nucleotides: TGCAGTGCTAGAGTCGGAGGACAGGTCCTTATCTTGAACACTGAAGCTTTCTTT.

This clonotype occurred a few times. The V and J genes are TRBV7-2 and TRBJ2-1, with D tentatively TRBD2 (5 bases). V was pared by 0 bases and J by 8 bases, with 17 bases between. Germline values: CDR1 SGHTA, CDR2 FQGNSA. This CDR3 has 16 amino acids. As DNA, the CDR3 is TGTGCCAGCAGCTTAGCGCCCAGTCGGGATATATATGAGCAGTTCTTC. Translating gives CASSLAPSRDIYEQFF.

The chain has TRBV20-1 and TRBJ2-3, with TRBD2 identical over 10 bases. Looked up from germline, CDR1 is DFQATT and CDR2 is SNEGSKA (reference sequence). This CDR3 has 14 amino acids. J was trimmed by 5 bases and V by 3 bases; bases with no gene match: 5. CDR3 DNA: TGCAGTGCTAGTGGACTAGCGGAGGGAGATACGCAGTATTTT. This encodes CSASGLAEGDTQYF.

The chain carries TRBV9 and TRBJ2-5, with 7 bases that match TRBD1. The CDR3 extends over 17 amino acids. The trim removed 1 base at V and 1 base at J, leaving 10 bases unmatched. CDR1 is SGDLS and CDR2 is YYNGEE in the germline V gene. In DNA, the CDR3 is TGTGCCAGCAGCGTAAGGGAACAGGGGTTAGGCCAAGAGACCCAGTACTTC. Translated, it gives CASSVREQGLGQETQYF. The full variable domain, with the rest looked up from reference TRBV9 and TRBJ2-5, is DSGVTQTPKHLITATGQRVTLRCSPRSGDLSVYWYQQSLDQGLQFLIQYYNGEERAKGNILERFSAQQFPDLHSELNLSSLELGDSALYFCASSVREQGLGQETQYFGPGTRLLVL.